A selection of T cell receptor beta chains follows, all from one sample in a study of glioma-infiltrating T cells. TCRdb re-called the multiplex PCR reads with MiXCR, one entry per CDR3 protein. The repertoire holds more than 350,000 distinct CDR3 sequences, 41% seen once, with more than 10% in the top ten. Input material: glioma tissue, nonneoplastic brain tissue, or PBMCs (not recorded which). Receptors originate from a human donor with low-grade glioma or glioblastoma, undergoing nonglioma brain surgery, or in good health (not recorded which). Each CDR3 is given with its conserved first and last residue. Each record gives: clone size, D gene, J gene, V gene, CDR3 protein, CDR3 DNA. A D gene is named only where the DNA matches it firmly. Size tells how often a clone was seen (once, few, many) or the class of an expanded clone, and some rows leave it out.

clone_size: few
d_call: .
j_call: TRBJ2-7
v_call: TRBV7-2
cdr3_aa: CASSLFSQGTYFSYEQYF
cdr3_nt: TGTGCCAGCAGCTTATTTTCGCAGGGGACTTACTTTTCCTACGAGCAGTACTTC

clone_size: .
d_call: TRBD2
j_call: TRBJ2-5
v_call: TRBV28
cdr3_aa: CASSYLVKLAEETQYF
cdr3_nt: TGTGCCAGCAGTTACCTAGTCAAACTAGCGGAAGAGACCCAGTACTTC

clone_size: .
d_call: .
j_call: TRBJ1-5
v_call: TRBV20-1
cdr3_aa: CSASTGSNQPQHF
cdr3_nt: TGCAGTGCTAGTACAGGGAGCAATCAGCCCCAGCATTTT

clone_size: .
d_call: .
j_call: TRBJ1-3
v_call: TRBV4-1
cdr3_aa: CASSQGGRTSVNTIYF
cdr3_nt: TGCGCCAGCAGCCAAGGCGGCAGAACCTCTGTAAACACCATATATTTT

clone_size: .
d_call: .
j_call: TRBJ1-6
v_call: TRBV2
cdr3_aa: CGSSELTYNSPLHF
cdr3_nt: TGTGGCAGCAGTGAACTCACCTATAACTCACCCCTCCACTTT

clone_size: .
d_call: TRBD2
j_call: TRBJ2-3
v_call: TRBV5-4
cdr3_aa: CASSFPGGSGSVQDTQYF
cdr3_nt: TGTGCCAGCAGCTTCCCCGGGGGCAGCGGGAGTGTTCAGGATACGCAGTATTTT

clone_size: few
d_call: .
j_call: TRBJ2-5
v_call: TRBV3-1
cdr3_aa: CASSQDRTAPQETQYF
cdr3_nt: TGTGCCAGCAGCCAAGATCGCACGGCCCCCCAAGAGACCCAGTACTTC

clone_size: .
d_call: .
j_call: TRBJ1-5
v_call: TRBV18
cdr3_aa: CASSQRGGLQPQHF
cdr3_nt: TGTGCCAGCTCACAACGGGGGGGCTTACAGCCCCAGCATTTT

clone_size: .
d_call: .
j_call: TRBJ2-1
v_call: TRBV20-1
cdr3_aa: CSAREDRNSYNEQFF
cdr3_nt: TGCAGTGCTAGAGAGGACCGTAACTCCTACAATGAGCAGTTCTTC

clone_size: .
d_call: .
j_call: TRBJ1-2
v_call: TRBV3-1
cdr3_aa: CASSQLGENYGYTF
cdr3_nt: TGTGCCAGCAGCCAACTGGGAGAAAACTATGGCTACACCTTC

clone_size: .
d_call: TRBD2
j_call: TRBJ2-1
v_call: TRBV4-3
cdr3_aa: CASSQAGLTGGGQFF
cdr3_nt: TGCGCCAGCAGCCAAGCGGGACTAACGGGAGGGGGGCAGTTCTTC

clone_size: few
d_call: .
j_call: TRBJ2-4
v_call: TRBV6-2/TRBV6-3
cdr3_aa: CASSYDGEGSIQYF
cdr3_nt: TGTGCCAGCAGTTACGACGGAGAGGGTAGCATTCAGTACTTC

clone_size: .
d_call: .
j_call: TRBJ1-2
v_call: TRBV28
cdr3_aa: CASSTSGDGNYGYTF
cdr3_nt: TGTGCCAGCAGCACCTCCGGCGACGGCAACTATGGCTACACCTTC

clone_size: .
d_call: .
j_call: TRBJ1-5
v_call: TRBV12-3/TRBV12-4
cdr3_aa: CASSLAPRNQPQHF
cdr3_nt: TGTGCCAGCAGTTTAGCCCCCAGAAATCAGCCCCAGCATTTT

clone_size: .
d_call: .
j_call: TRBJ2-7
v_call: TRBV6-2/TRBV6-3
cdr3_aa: CASSLRRPYEQYF
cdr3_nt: TGTGCCAGCAGCCTCAGACGGCCCTACGAGCAGTACTTC

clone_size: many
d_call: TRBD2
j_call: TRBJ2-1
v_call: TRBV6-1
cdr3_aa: CASSPWDLSGRASEQFF
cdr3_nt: TGTGCCAGCAGCCCCTGGGACCTAAGCGGGAGGGCCAGTGAGCAGTTCTTC

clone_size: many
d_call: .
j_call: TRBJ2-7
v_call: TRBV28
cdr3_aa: CASSLGQVGYEQYF
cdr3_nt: TGTGCCAGCAGTTTAGGTCAGGTTGGGTACGAGCAGTACTTC

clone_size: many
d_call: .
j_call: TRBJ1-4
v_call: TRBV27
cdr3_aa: CASRRQLNEKLFF
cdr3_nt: TGTGCCAGCAGACGGCAGCTTAATGAAAAACTGTTTTTT